Listed below are T cell receptor beta chains from one sample, sequenced in a study of chemoradiotherapy in HPV16-positive cancers. The table came from immunoSEQ multiplex PCR; TCRdb's copy has only in-frame clones and leaves some out. The top ten clones hold about a fifth of a sample with 25,000 to 30,000 clones, over 85% of them seen once. The material sequenced was blood, taken from a patient who underwent chemoradiotherapy. Every receptor here comes from a human donor with HPV-associated anogenital cancer. Both conserved end residues are part of each CDR3. A D gene is named only where the DNA matches it firmly. Expanded clones get a size class; other rows say once, few or many, or leave the size out.

cdr3_aa,cdr3_nt,clone_size,cdr3_length,j_call,d_call,v_call
CSFRRDNTEAFF,TGCAGCTTTAGAAGGGATAACACTGAAGCTTTCTTT,.,12,TRBJ1-1,.,TRBV29-1
CASSLVPGLASTDTQYF,TGTGCCAGCAGCTTAGTACCGGGACTAGCCAGCACAGATACGCAGTATTTT,.,17,TRBJ2-3,TRBD2,TRBV7-9
CASSQGTANTEAFF,TGCGCCAGCAGCCAGGGGACGGCCAACACTGAAGCTTTCTTT,.,14,TRBJ1-1,.,TRBV5-1
CASSFGQGVNQPQHF,TGTGCCAGCAGCTTCGGACAGGGGGTAAATCAGCCCCAGCATTTT,.,15,TRBJ1-5,TRBD1,TRBV7-2
CASSLEVSSGSRAQYF,TGTGCCAGCAGCTTGGAGGTCTCTAGCGGATCAAGGGCCCAGTACTTC,.,16,TRBJ2-5,TRBD2,TRBV5-4
CASSLGAVTQHF,TGTGCCAGCAGCTTGGGGGCGGTGACCCAGCATTTT,.,12,TRBJ1-5,.,TRBV5-8
CASSPEADPRIGELFF,TGTGCCAGCTCACCAGAGGCGGATCCTCGGATCGGGGAGCTGTTTTTT,.,16,TRBJ2-2,.,TRBV18
CASSPRALMRQETQYF,TGTGCCAGCAGCCCCCGGGCCCTGATGAGGCAAGAGACCCAGTACTTC,.,16,TRBJ2-5,.,TRBV9
CASSQELPGTFGNTIYF,TGCGCCAGCAGCCAAGAGCTTCCAGGGACCTTTGGAAACACCATATATTTT,once,17,TRBJ1-3,.,TRBV4-3
CASSLQETQYF,TGTGCCAGCAGTCTACAAGAGACCCAGTACTTC,once,11,TRBJ2-5,.,TRBV11-2
CASTRDSETQYF,TGCGCCAGCACGAGGGATTCAGAGACCCAGTACTTC,few,12,TRBJ2-5,.,TRBV5-1
CASSSPGLPTSHTF,TGCGCCAGCAGCTCCCCGGGACTGCCAACATCGCACACCTTC,.,14,TRBJ1-2,.,TRBV5-1
CASRGQNTEAFF,TGTGCCAGTAGGGGACAAAACACTGAAGCTTTCTTT,.,12,TRBJ1-1,.,TRBV19
CASSLAGVSIQYF,TGTGCCAGCAGCTTGGCTGGGGTGAGCATTCAGTACTTC,.,13,TRBJ2-4,.,TRBV5-5
CASSERETQYF,TGTGCCAGCAGTGAGCGGGAGACCCAGTACTTC,.,11,TRBJ2-5,.,TRBV2
CASSLVGGGSQPQHF,TGTGCCAGCAGCTTAGTTGGGGGTGGATCGCAGCCCCAGCATTTT,.,15,TRBJ1-5,.,TRBV7-9
CASTLGRGNTEAFF,TGTGCCAGCACCTTGGGACGGGGGAACACTGAAGCTTTCTTT,.,14,TRBJ1-1,.,TRBV7-2
CASSQGSRGPVLDTQYF,TGTGCCAGCAGCCAAGGATCGCGGGGACCCGTACTAGATACGCAGTATTTT,.,17,TRBJ2-3,.,TRBV4-2
CASSLVGDYEQYF,TGCGCCAGCAGCTTGGTCGGGGACTACGAGCAGTACTTC,.,13,TRBJ2-7,.,TRBV5-1
CASSLESGANEQFF,TGTGCCAGCAGCTTAGAGTCAGGGGCCAATGAGCAGTTCTTC,.,14,TRBJ2-1,.,TRBV7-8
CASSPGTTNNEQFF,TGTGCCAGCAGTCCCGGGACTACGAACAATGAGCAGTTCTTC,.,14,TRBJ2-1,TRBD2,TRBV27
CAWSFTENQPQHF,TGTGCCTGGAGTTTCACGGAGAATCAGCCCCAGCATTTT,once,13,TRBJ1-5,.,TRBV30
CASSGQGAYQPQHF,TGCGCCAGCAGCGGACAGGGTGCGTATCAGCCCCAGCATTTT,once,14,TRBJ1-5,TRBD1,TRBV10-2
CASSLMGSNTGELFF,TGTGCCAGCAGCTTAATGGGGTCGAACACCGGGGAGCTGTTTTTT,once,15,TRBJ2-2,.,TRBV7-6
CSVDGGTSGGIYEQYF,TGCAGCGTTGACGGGGGGACTAGCGGGGGAATCTACGAGCAGTACTTC,.,16,TRBJ2-7,TRBD2,TRBV29-1
CASSSARLGGELFF,TGTGCCAGCAGTTCCGCGAGGTTGGGCGGGGAGCTGTTTTTT,once,14,TRBJ2-2,.,TRBV28
CASSSFPGQPERGLAAQYF,TGTGCCAGCAGCTCATTCCCGGGACAGCCTGAGCGGGGGTTGGCGGCCCAGTACTTC,.,19,TRBJ2-5,.,TRBV11-2
CASSEARGPEDNQPQHF,TGTGCCAGCAGTGAAGCCCGGGGTCCGGAAGATAATCAGCCCCAGCATTTT,.,17,TRBJ1-5,.,TRBV6-1
CASSVGAGNLDTQYF,TGTGCCAGCAGCGTAGGAGCGGGGAACCTGGATACGCAGTATTTT,.,15,TRBJ2-3,TRBD2,TRBV9
CASSPLSGIGANVLTF,TGTGCCAGCTCACCACTTAGCGGGATCGGGGCCAACGTCCTGACTTTC,.,16,TRBJ2-6,TRBD2,TRBV18
CASSTGGEEKLFF,TGTGCCAGCAGTACGGGGGGGGAAGAAAAACTGTTTTTT,.,13,TRBJ1-4,.,TRBV25-1
CASSNRQGYSNQPQHF,TGTGCCAGCAGTAACCGACAGGGGTATAGCAATCAGCCCCAGCATTTT,once,16,TRBJ1-5,TRBD1,TRBV28
CASSIGTPYSYEQYF,TGTGCCAGCAGTATTGGGACACCTTATTCCTACGAGCAGTACTTC,.,15,TRBJ2-7,.,TRBV28
CASSEDKGGMAAFF,TGTGCCAGCAGCGAGGACAAGGGGGGAATGGCAGCTTTCTTT,.,14,TRBJ1-1,.,TRBV5-4
CASSRRTSGRAYEQYF,TGTGCCAGCAGCCGACGTACTAGCGGGAGGGCTTACGAGCAGTACTTC,.,16,TRBJ2-7,TRBD2,TRBV28
CASSLGWGASYEQYF,TGTGCCAGCAGCTTGGGGTGGGGGGCATCCTACGAGCAGTACTTC,.,15,TRBJ2-7,.,TRBV5-4
CASSLWGSGNTIYF,TGTGCCAGCAGCTTATGGGGCTCTGGAAACACCATATATTTT,once,14,TRBJ1-3,.,TRBV7-2
CASSYQGNTEAFF,TGTGCCAGCAGTTATCAGGGGAACACTGAAGCTTTCTTT,.,13,TRBJ1-1,.,TRBV11-2
CASSQTSNGADTQYF,TGTGCCAGCAGCCAGACTAGCAATGGGGCAGATACGCAGTATTTT,.,15,TRBJ2-3,TRBD2,TRBV7-2
CASSLSEGPRSTNEKLFF,TGTGCCAGCAGCTTGAGTGAAGGTCCGAGGTCAACTAATGAAAAACTGTTTTTT,.,18,TRBJ1-4,.,TRBV5-6
CASSSGGLGNEQFF,TGTGCCAGCAGCTCCGGGGGGCTCGGAAATGAGCAGTTCTTC,.,14,TRBJ2-1,.,TRBV5-6
CASSGQATITDTQYF,TGCGCCAGCAGCGGACAGGCAACAATCACAGATACGCAGTATTTT,.,15,TRBJ2-3,TRBD1,TRBV5-1
CASSRQGLYGYTF,TGTGCCAGTAGCAGACAGGGTCTATATGGCTACACCTTC,.,13,TRBJ1-2,TRBD1,TRBV19
CASSEWGVYNSPLHF,TGCGCCAGCAGTGAGTGGGGGGTCTATAATTCACCCCTCCACTTT,.,15,TRBJ1-6,.,TRBV10-2
CASSREERNEQYF,TGTGCCAGCAGCAGGGAGGAACGGAACGAGCAGTACTTC,.,13,TRBJ2-7,.,TRBV2
CASSFTEGSYEQYF,TGTGCCAGCAGCTTCACTGAGGGGAGTTACGAGCAGTACTTC,.,14,TRBJ2-7,.,TRBV13
CATQGQGRSEQYF,TGCGCCACCCAGGGGCAGGGGCGGTCCGAGCAGTACTTC,.,13,TRBJ2-7,.,TRBV10-1
CASSLVRARSPIYF,TGTGCCAGCAGCTTAGTAAGAGCGCGGAGCCCCATATATTTT,once,14,TRBJ1-3,.,TRBV11-2
CASSLQFQGSSQHF,TGTGCCAGCAGCTTACAATTCCAGGGGTCGTCCCAGCATTTT,.,14,TRBJ1-5,.,TRBV5-6
CASSLPGTALTEAFF,TGCGCCAGCAGCTTGCCCGGGACAGCCCTCACTGAAGCTTTCTTT,.,15,TRBJ1-1,TRBD1,TRBV5-1
CSVGRGQGIADTQYF,TGCAGCGTTGGGCGGGGACAGGGAATCGCAGATACGCAGTATTTT,once,15,TRBJ2-3,TRBD1,TRBV29-1
CASSLAILYEQYF,TGTGCCAGCAGCTTAGCGATCCTATACGAGCAGTACTTC,.,13,TRBJ2-7,.,TRBV7-8
CASSQGILGTQYF,TGCGCCAGCAGCCAAGGAATACTCGGGACCCAGTACTTC,.,13,TRBJ2-5,.,TRBV4-1
CASSIGFEGTEAFF,TGTGCCAGTAGTATCGGCTTCGAGGGCACTGAAGCTTTCTTT,.,14,TRBJ1-1,.,TRBV19
CASRQNTGELFF,TGTGCCAGCAGGCAGAACACCGGGGAGCTGTTTTTT,.,12,TRBJ2-2,.,TRBV11-3
CAISERVPGNTIYF,TGTGCCATCAGTGAAAGGGTGCCTGGAAACACCATATATTTT,.,14,TRBJ1-3,.,TRBV10-3
CATSRDRPGHYGYTF,TGTGCCACCAGCAGAGATCGCCCGGGGCACTATGGCTACACCTTC,few,15,TRBJ1-2,.,TRBV15
CASSLAQGQYPGEQYF,TGTGCCAGCAGCTTAGCGCAAGGACAGTACCCGGGGGAGCAGTACTTC,.,16,TRBJ2-7,.,TRBV7-9
CASSPPGGSNSPLHF,TGTGCCAGCTCACCACCGGGGGGGAGTAATTCACCCCTCCACTTT,.,15,TRBJ1-6,.,TRBV18
CASNTRANTGELFF,TGTGCCAGTAATACCAGGGCGAACACCGGGGAGCTGTTTTTT,.,14,TRBJ2-2,.,TRBV28